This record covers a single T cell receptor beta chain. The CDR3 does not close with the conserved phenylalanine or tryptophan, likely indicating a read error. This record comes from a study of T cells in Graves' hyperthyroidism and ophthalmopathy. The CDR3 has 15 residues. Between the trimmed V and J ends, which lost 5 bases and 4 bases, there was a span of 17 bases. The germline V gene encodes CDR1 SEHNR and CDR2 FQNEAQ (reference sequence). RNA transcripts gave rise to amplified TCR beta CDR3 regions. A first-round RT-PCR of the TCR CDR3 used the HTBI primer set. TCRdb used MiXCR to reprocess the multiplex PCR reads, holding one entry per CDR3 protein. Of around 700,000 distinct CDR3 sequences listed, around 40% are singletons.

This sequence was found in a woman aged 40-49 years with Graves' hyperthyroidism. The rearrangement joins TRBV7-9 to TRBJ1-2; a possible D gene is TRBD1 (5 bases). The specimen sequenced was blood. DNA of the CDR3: TGTGCCAGCAGCCCCGCACCAGGGTCGTTCTATGGCTACACCTAC. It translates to CASSPAPGSFYGYTY.